These T cell receptor beta chains were read from a single sample in a study of blood T cells in healthy people across ages. TCRdb called the 5' RACE reads again in MiXCR, with one record for every CDR3 protein. Among approximately 770,000 distinct CDR3 sequences listed, roughly 50% were seen once. Sequencing was done on a sample of blood. Receptors originate from a man aged 25 to 45 in good health. Both conserved end residues are part of each CDR3. Fields, in order: D gene, V gene, J gene, clone size, CDR3 DNA, CDR3 protein. The D gene is left open where the match is weak. The size entry is marked missing in some rows and otherwise reads once, few, many or a size class.

>.|TRBV28|TRBJ1-2|.
TGTGCCAGCAGGACCCGGGGTAGTACTGGCTACACCTTC
CASRTRGSTGYTF
>TRBD1|TRBV3-1|TRBJ1-6|.
TGTGCCAGCAGATCCGGGACAGGGCAATCACCCCTCCACTTT
CASRSGTGQSPLHF
>.|TRBV10-3|TRBJ2-7|.
TGTGCCATCAGTGGACCCGGGACTTTGGGCGAGCAGTACTTC
CAISGPGTLGEQYF
>.|TRBV3-1|TRBJ2-7|.
TGTGCCAGCAGCCAAGGTCGGTGGCACGAGCAGTACTTC
CASSQGRWHEQYF
>.|TRBV29-1|TRBJ2-3|.
TGCAGCGTTGAAGAAACAGAGGGACTTCGTGGGCAGTATTTT
CSVEETEGLRGQYF
>.|TRBV6-5|TRBJ2-7|.
TGTGCCAGCCAAGGACGGATCCACGAGCAGTACTTC
CASQGRIHEQYF
>TRBD2|TRBV28|TRBJ2-7|.
TGTGCCAGCAGTTCCCCGTGGGAGGATAGCGGGAGAGTTAACGAGCAGTACTTC
CASSSPWEDSGRVNEQYF
>TRBD2|TRBV6-1|TRBJ2-5|.
TGTGCCAGCGGTCCGCGGACTAGTCAAGAGACCCAGTACTTC
CASGPRTSQETQYF
>.|TRBV28|TRBJ1-6|few
TGTGCCAGCAGGTCACCCGTGGGTAATTCACCCCTCCACTTT
CASRSPVGNSPLHF
>TRBD1|TRBV5-5|TRBJ2-3|.
TGTGCCAGCAGCGGGGACAGGAGGGATACGCAGTATTTT
CASSGDRRDTQYF
>.|TRBV5-1|TRBJ2-7|few
TGCGCCAGCAGCTTCGAACAGGTTGGCTCCTACGAGCAGTACTTC
CASSFEQVGSYEQYF
>TRBD2|TRBV20-1|TRBJ2-3|.
TGCAGTGCGGTCCCCAGCGGGGGGGCCCAAGATACGCAGTATTTT
CSAVPSGGAQDTQYF
>.|TRBV6-5|TRBJ2-3|few
TGTGCCAGCAGTTACAGGGCGGCAGATACGCAGTATTTT
CASSYRAADTQYF
>.|TRBV4-3|TRBJ2-5|.
TGCGCCAGCAGCCCCCGTTCGGGTTACAAAGAGACCCAGTACTTC
CASSPRSGYKETQYF
>.|TRBV5-5|TRBJ1-5|.
TGTGCCAGCAGCTTGGTTTCGGGGGATCAGCCCCAGCATTTT
CASSLVSGDQPQHF
>.|TRBV7-8|TRBJ2-1|.
TGTGCCAGCAGCCACCCGACGAGCTCCTACAATGAGCAGTTCTTC
CASSHPTSSYNEQFF
>.|TRBV5-8|TRBJ1-4|.
TGTGCCAGCAGCTTGGGACGGAGAAATGAAAAACTGTTTTTT
CASSLGRRNEKLFF
>.|TRBV20-1|TRBJ2-2|.
TGCAGTGCTAGAGCCCCGACTGATACCGGGGAGCTGTTTTTT
CSARAPTDTGELFF
>TRBD1|TRBV25-1|TRBJ1-1|.
TGTGCCAGCAGAGACAGGGGCTGGGCTTTCTTT
CASRDRGWAFF
>.|TRBV27|TRBJ2-6|.
TGTGCCAGCAGTGTCATCGGGGCCAACGTCCTGACTTTC
CASSVIGANVLTF
>TRBD2|TRBV9|TRBJ2-1|.
TGTGCCAGCAGCGCAGGGACTAGCGGAGGGTACAATGAGCAGTTCTTC
CASSAGTSGGYNEQFF
>.|TRBV15|TRBJ1-6|.
TGTGCCACCAGCCGAGGCCCCTGGAGATCACCCCTCCACTTT
CATSRGPWRSPLHF
>TRBD2|TRBV25-1|TRBJ2-5|.
TGTGCCAGCAGTGAATTCGGGGGGTCGGGGGAGACCCAGTACTTC
CASSEFGGSGETQYF
>.|TRBV29-1|TRBJ2-7|.
TGCAGCGTTGAGGGCTTTGGCGAGCAGTACTTC
CSVEGFGEQYF
>.|TRBV6-1|TRBJ2-3|few
TGTGCCAGCAGTGTATTAGCCGGGGCAGATACGCAGTATTTT
CASSVLAGADTQYF
>.|TRBV10-3|TRBJ1-2|.
TGTGCCATCAGTGATGATGAAACAGGGTATGGCTACACCTTC
CAISDDETGYGYTF
>.|TRBV13|TRBJ2-7|.
TGTGCCAGCAGCCGGGGGAGAGGGGGAGTGTTCGAGCAGTACTTC
CASSRGRGGVFEQYF
>TRBD1|TRBV29-1|TRBJ2-1|.
TGCAGCGTAGACAGGGGAATTGGGTACAATGAGCAGTTCTTC
CSVDRGIGYNEQFF
>TRBD1|TRBV20-1|TRBJ2-7|few
TGCAGTGCTAGAGATACGGGACAGGGGGATCCCTACGAGCAGTACTTC
CSARDTGQGDPYEQYF
>.|TRBV18|TRBJ2-5|many
TGTGCCAGCAGCACCCAAGAGACCCAGTACTTC
CASSTQETQYF
>TRBD2|TRBV12-3/TRBV12-4|TRBJ2-1|.
TGTGCCAGCAGCCCTTCCCCGGGACTAGCGGTATACAATGAGCAGTTCTTC
CASSPSPGLAVYNEQFF
>.|TRBV6-5|TRBJ2-3|.
TGTGCCAGCAAGGCGAGTGATAGCACAGATACGCAGTATTTT
CASKASDSTDTQYF
>TRBD1|TRBV7-2|TRBJ2-7|.
TGTGCCAGCAGCTGGGACAGGGAAAACGAGCAGTACTTC
CASSWDRENEQYF
>TRBD1|TRBV3-1|TRBJ2-7|.
TGTGCCAGCAGGTCCGGGACAGGGTTAGGCGAGCAGTACTTC
CASRSGTGLGEQYF
>.|TRBV7-2|TRBJ1-2|.
TGTGCCAGCAGCTTAATCAGGACAACTAACTATGGCTACACCTTC
CASSLIRTTNYGYTF
>TRBD1|TRBV5-1|TRBJ2-7|.
TGCGCCAACAGCTTCGTCGGGACAGGGATCCGAGACTACGAGCAGTACTTC
CANSFVGTGIRDYEQYF
>.|TRBV6-5|TRBJ2-5|once
TGTGCCAGCAGCCGTCCAGGGATCAAAGAGACCCAGTACTTC
CASSRPGIKETQYF
>TRBD2|TRBV7-9|TRBJ2-1|.
TGTGCCAGCAGCTATAGAGGGACTAGCGGGGATGAGCAGTTCTTC
CASSYRGTSGDEQFF
>TRBD2|TRBV20-1|TRBJ2-7|.
TGCAGTGCTTCCGGGACTAGCGGGGCCCAGCAGTACTTC
CSASGTSGAQQYF
>TRBD2|TRBV20-1|TRBJ2-1|.
TGCAGTGCTTCGACTAGCGGCCTTTTGAGTGAGCAGTTCTTC
CSASTSGLLSEQFF
>.|TRBV11-3|TRBJ2-5|.
TGTGCCAGCAGCTCCGGGACTGGAACCCAAGAGACCCAGTACTTC
CASSSGTGTQETQYF
>TRBD2|TRBV5-1|TRBJ2-7|.
TGCACCGGACCGAGACGGGAGGGCAGGTACGGGCAGTACTTC
CTGPRREGRYGQYF
>.|TRBV20-1|TRBJ1-2|.
TGCAGTGCTAGAGATTTGGGCGGAGGGGCCGGTGGCTACACCTTC
CSARDLGGGAGGYTF
>TRBD2|TRBV4-3|TRBJ2-3|once
TGCGCCAGCAGCCAAGAAGGGCGGGAGATTGATACGCAGTATTTT
CASSQEGREIDTQYF
>.|TRBV6-5|TRBJ2-5|few
TGTGCCAGCAGCCGCCGGGTCGGCCAAGAGACCCAGTACTTC
CASSRRVGQETQYF
>.|TRBV20-1|TRBJ2-1|few
TGCAGTGCTAGAGTCGACAGACGGCTCCAGTTCTTC
CSARVDRRLQFF
>TRBD1|TRBV4-2|TRBJ2-7|.
TGTGCCAGCAGCCAGCAGACAGGGGGCGTTTACGGGCAGTACTTC
CASSQQTGGVYGQYF
>.|TRBV20-1|TRBJ2-3|once
TGCAGTGCTAGCCAAAGGGGGGTTAGCACAGATACGCAGTATTTT
CSASQRGVSTDTQYF
>.|TRBV4-2|TRBJ2-1|.
TGTGCCAGCAGCCAAGACAGGGGGGGCCGCGGTGAGCAGTTCTTC
CASSQDRGGRGEQFF
>.|TRBV21-1|TRBJ2-1|.
TGTGCCAGCAGCAAAGGCTCCCGCGGGGGTTGTTGTTACAATGAGCAGTTCTTC
CASSKGSRGGCCYNEQFF
>.|TRBV25-1|TRBJ2-5|.
TGTGCCAGCAGTGCACAGAACGGCGGCCAGCAGTACTTC
CASSAQNGGQQYF
>TRBD1|TRBV28|TRBJ2-1|.
TGTGCCAGCATGGTTGTGGGGGACAGGACGTTCTTC
CASMVVGDRTFF
>TRBD2|TRBV7-2|TRBJ2-7|few
TGTGCCAGCAGCTTTTCTAGCGGGAAGTACGAGCAGTACTTC
CASSFSSGKYEQYF
>TRBD1|TRBV5-6|TRBJ1-4|.
TGTGCCAGCAGCTCGGGGGACAGGGACACTAATGAAAAACTGTTTTTT
CASSSGDRDTNEKLFF
>.|TRBV6-5|TRBJ2-7|.
TGTGCCAGCAGTTACCGATCGGTTTCACCTATACAGGGACACGAGCAGTACTTC
CASSYRSVSPIQGHEQYF
>.|TRBV29-1|TRBJ2-1|.
TGCAGCGCCAGCCCGAGAACGGTCAATGAGCAGTTCTTC
CSASPRTVNEQFF